Listed here is a single T cell receptor (beta chain). Its antigen is unidentified. These data come from a study of shared clonotypes between healthy human individuals. About the research overall: Contributing individuals were a couple of females and three males aged 18 to 49. Findings of the study overall: Naive subsets typically showed greater estimated richness than memory subsets.

It was CD45RO-negative cells, positively selected for CCR7, that made up naive CD8 cells, with terminally differentiated effector memory CD45RA+ cells excluded. CDR1 and CDR2 (germline): MGHRA, YSYEKL. With 4 bases removed from V and 2 bases from J, the gap between germline ends came to 13 bases. This CDR3 spans 15 amino acids. Genomic DNA of each subset was evenly split across several immunoSEQ plates. The protocol was immunoSEQ multiplex PCR, while the TCRdb copy is restricted to in-frame clones and leaves out a portion. In the table there are 800,000 or so clones, 95% to 97% of which are singletons.

The chain has TRBV4-1 and TRBJ2-3; perhaps D is TRBD1 or TRBD2 (5 bases each). The receptor's source is a man younger than 40 in good health. Sequences were obtained from naive CD8+ T cells sorted from blood. The CDR3, as DNA: TGCGCCAGCAGCCCCGGGGCGGGTCTCACAGATACGCAGTATTTT. Residues: CASSPGAGLTDTQYF.